This TCR beta chain was found in a study of radiotherapy plus CTLA-4 blockade in lung cancer. As regards this clone: What it binds is not known.

Using immunoSEQ multiplex PCR, the repertoire was profiled, and TCRdb retains in-frame clones only, with some absent. The sample lists around 45,000 clones, 73% occurring once. General observations from the study: Together with interferon-beta, which increased in serum after radiation, early dynamic changes in blood T cell clones were reportedly the best predictors of response. In blood, after radiotherapy plus ipilimumab, tumor-derived TCR clones expanded.

Sequenced material: peripheral blood, taken from a patient treated with radiotherapy plus ipilimumab. This receptor was identified in a human donor with non-small cell lung cancer who had a complete response to radiotherapy plus ipilimumab.

The CDR3 bases are TGTGCCAGCAGGGTCTGGGACACCTATGGCTACACCTTC. Amino acid sequence: CASRVWDTYGYTF. V and J are TRBV6-5 and TRBJ1-2; a weak D match, TRBD1 (6 bases). The V end lost 6 bases, the J end lost 4 bases, and 12 bases lay between the germline ends. The CDR3 has 13 amino acids. Germline lookup yields CDR1 MNHEY and CDR2 SVGAGI.